The 32 T cell receptor beta chains in this list originate from one sample, sequenced in a study of blood T cell repertoires in COVID-19 (dated by TCRdb to between 2020 and 2021). Library creation used the immunoSEQ multiplex PCR assay. Here the immuneACCESS table is served through TCRdb, limited to in-frame sequences with V and J called. Missing clones are a known gap in these copies; in checked studies unresolved V genes cover under half, and the rest lacks a known reason. This sample gives roughly 300,000 clones in total; about 90% of them show up just once. The ten biggest clones cover over 0.8% of the sample. The sequenced material came from PBMCs or T cells enriched from blood (not recorded which). The source of these receptors is a woman aged 25-40 years who had recovered from COVID-19.

The V call is TRBV2, the J call TRBJ1-1; 12 bases map to TRBD1. The CDR3 runs to 15 residues. V lost 6 bases and J lost 3; bases outside the gene matches: 5. Germline CDR1 SNHLY, CDR2 FYNNEI. CDR3 nucleotide sequence: TGTGCCAGCAGGCCGGGACAGGGGGCGGACACTGAAGCTTTCTTT. Translated: CASRPGQGADTEAFF.

V and J are TRBV7-8 and TRBJ2-5; 14 nucleotides align to TRBD2. Per germline, CDR1 SGHVS and CDR2 FQNEAQ. Trimming cost V 5 bases and J 1 base; bases outside gene matches: 9. The CDR3 has 18 amino acids. The CDR3 region is CASSIGLAGGRSQETQYF. In DNA form, the CDR3 reads TGTGCCAGCAGCATTGGACTAGCGGGGGGTCGTTCCCAAGAGACCCAGTACTTC. Using reference TRBV7-8 and TRBJ2-5 for the parts outside the CDR3, the full variable domain is GAGVSQSPRYKVAKRGQDVALRCDPISGHVSLFWYQQALGQGPEFLTYFQNEAQLDKSGLPSDRFFAERPEGSVSTLKIQRTQQEDSAVYLCASSIGLAGGRSQETQYFGPGTRLLVL.

V usage is TRBV11-3 and J usage is TRBJ2-1; possibly TRBD2 for D (6 bases). CDR1 and CDR2 (germline): SGHNT, YENEEA. Trimming pared 5 bases from V and 6 bases from J, leaving 20 bases between. This CDR3 is built from 16 residues. Written as DNA, the CDR3 is TGTGCCAGCAGCCCTGAAGGGCGCGGGGCCCTCAATGAGCAGTTCTTC. It codes for CASSPEGRGALNEQFF.

J is TRBJ2-3 and V is TRBV5-1; the match to TRBD2 covers 11 bases. Germline V gene lookup returns CDR1 SGHRS and CDR2 YFSETQ. This CDR3 contains 16 residues. V shed 3 bases and J 3 bases; nucleotides not matched to a gene: 6. The CDR3 nucleotides are TGCGCCAGCAGCTCCTATAGCGGGGGGGCGACAGATACGCAGTATTTT. Translating gives CASSSYSGGATDTQYF.

The chain recombines TRBV3-1 (or the pseudogene TRBV3-2) with TRBJ2-3; 8 bases line up with TRBD1. The CDR3 is made up of 15 amino acids. Germline values: CDR1 LGHDT, CDR2 YNNKEL (reference sequence). V lost 5 bases to trimming and J lost 0 bases; unmatched junction nucleotides: 4. The CDR3 here is CASSGTGISTDTQYF. The CDR3 DNA reads as TGTGCCAGCAGCGGGACAGGTATCAGCACAGATACGCAGTATTTT.

This sequence joins TRBV21-1 and TRBJ2-3; TRBD1 was called by the table and not checked on the DNA. TRBV21-1 is a pseudogene segment. This CDR3 has 14 residues. DNA for the CDR3: TGTGCCAGCAGCACAGGAAGCTACAGGGATACGCAGTATTTT. Translating gives CASSTGSYRDTQYF.

The chain is built from TRBV4-2 and TRBJ1-5, with TRBD1 matching 7 bases. J lost 9 bases, V lost 1 base, and 3 bases had no gene match. Germline V CDR1 and CDR2: LGHNA, YNFKEQ. The CDR3 has 13 residues. The CDR3 is CASSQGQGGPQHF. DNA of the CDR3: TGTGCCAGCAGCCAAGGCCAGGGGGGGCCCCAGCATTTT.

V is TRBV4-3 and J is TRBJ1-1; TRBD1 aligns across 8 bases. V lost 4 bases and J lost 5; bases outside the gene matches: 9. The CDR3 runs 15 residues. Germline V lookup: CDR1 LGHNA, CDR2 YSLEER. The CDR3 sequence: CASSPGRGQVTEAFF. CDR3 DNA: TGCGCCAGCAGCCCGGGCAGGGGGCAGGTGACTGAAGCTTTCTTT.

The chain carries TRBV11-2 and TRBJ2-5, with D unresolved. V was cut by 5 bases and J by 2 bases, with 15 bases left in between. There are 15 residues in the CDR3. Germline V gene lookup returns CDR1 SGHAT and CDR2 FQNNGV. The CDR3 DNA follows: TGTGCCAGCAGCCAAGGTCTCGGAGCTCAAGAGACCCAGTACTTC. Its translation: CASSQGLGAQETQYF.

The chain employs TRBV6-5 and TRBJ2-4, with 7 bases fitting TRBD1. V was clipped by 6 bases and J by 3 bases; unmatched bases: 2. CDR1 MNHEY and CDR2 SVGAGI come from the germline V gene. The CDR3 has 13 amino acids. CDR3 DNA: TGTGCCAGCAGGACAGGGAACAAAAACATTCAGTACTTC. Encoded protein: CASRTGNKNIQYF.

This sequence joins TRBV6-5 and TRBJ1-6; 11 bases map to TRBD1. J was trimmed by 7 bases and V by 2 bases; bases with no gene match: 1. Germline V gene lookup returns CDR1 MNHEY and CDR2 SVGAGI. The CDR3 is 15 amino acids. The CDR3 coding sequence is TGTGCCAGCAGTTACGGGACAGGGGGGAATTCACCCCTCCACTTT. It encodes CASSYGTGGNSPLHF.

The chain is built from TRBV6-6 and TRBJ2-7, with a tentative D call TRBD2 (5 bases). The CDR3 is made up of 15 amino acids. The V end lost 3 bases, the J end lost 0 bases, and 12 bases lay between the germline ends. CDR1 and CDR2 from the germline V gene are MNHNY and SVGAGI (reference sequence). The CDR3 sequence: CASSYGLAGSYEQYF. The CDR3 DNA follows: TGTGCCAGCAGTTATGGGTTGGCGGGCTCCTACGAGCAGTACTTC.

The table lists this clone with a count of one. This chain links TRBV12-3 or TRBV12-4 with TRBJ2-3, with a tentative D call TRBD2 (6 bases). V lost 6 bases to trimming and J lost 6 bases, with 13 bases between them. This CDR3 is 13 amino acids long. The CDR3 nucleotides are TGTGCCAGCAGACGGGACTCCCCGGATACGCAGTATTTT. Its translation is CASRRDSPDTQYF.

J is TRBJ2-7 and V is TRBV30, with D maybe TRBD2 (6 bases). Germline V CDR1 and CDR2: GTSNPN, SVGIG (reference sequence). CDR3 length equals 14 residues. V was shortened by 0 bases and J by 4 bases, with 13 bases between the two germline ends. In DNA form, the CDR3 reads TGTGCCTGGAGTGTCCGCGGGGCGGTGTACGAGCAGTACTTC. Its translation: CAWSVRGAVYEQYF.

This chain joins TRBV28 and TRBJ1-5; possible D gene TRBD1, 6 bases. This CDR3 is 16 amino acids long. Trimming shortened V by 2 bases and J by 3 bases, and 14 bases separated the two germline ends. Germline CDR1 is MDHEN and CDR2 is SYDVKM. This chain's CDR3 is CASSLGTPEINQPQHF. DNA for the CDR3: TGTGCCAGCAGTTTAGGGACACCGGAGATCAATCAGCCCCAGCATTTT.

This rearrangement joins TRBV3-1 (or the pseudogene TRBV3-2) to TRBJ1-1; 7 nucleotides line up with TRBD1. The V gene's germline CDR1 is LGHDT and CDR2 YNNKEL (reference sequence). V shed 2 bases, J shed 4 bases, and the junction held 13 bases outside the gene matches. The CDR3 extends over 17 amino acids. The CDR3 reads CASSQKGGRGRVTEAFF. CDR3 nucleotide sequence: TGTGCCAGCAGCCAAAAAGGGGGCAGGGGAAGAGTCACTGAAGCTTTCTTT.

In the case of this clone: Other nucleotide sequences from this sample produce the same CDR3. The genes are TRBV10-3 and TRBJ1-1; D is uncertain. The V gene lost 6 bases and the J gene lost 0 bases, with 8 bases spanning the gap. This CDR3 has 13 residues. Germline V gene data show CDR1 as ENHRY and CDR2 as SYGVKD. In nucleotides, the CDR3 is TGTGCCATCAGCGAAACAGTGAACACTGAAGCTTTCTTT. This codes for CAISETVNTEAFF.

CDR3 DNA: TGTGCCAGCAGCCCGACGGGGGGGTTCTCTGTCAAAAACATTCAGTACTTC. This codes for CASSPTGGFSVKNIQYF. This chain connects TRBV9 to TRBJ2-4; TRBD2 matches at 8 bases. The CDR3 is 17 residues long. Germline loops: CDR1 SGDLS, CDR2 YYNGEE. V lost 4 bases and J lost 3; bases outside the gene matches: 12.

The chain couples TRBV6-5 to TRBJ2-4; weak D call: TRBD1 (6 bases). This CDR3 has 13 amino acids. Germline CDR1 is MNHEY and CDR2 is SVGAGI. Trimming shortened V by 2 bases and J by 6 bases, and 8 bases separated the two germline ends. CDR3 DNA: TGTGCCAGCAGTTACGGGGGCCGAAACATTCAGTACTTC. Translation gives CASSYGGRNIQYF.

The chain links TRBV5-6 to TRBJ2-2; D remains unclear. This CDR3 contains 13 residues. Germline CDR1 is SGHDT and CDR2 is YYEEEE. V lost 1 base, J lost 2 bases, and 3 bases lay in between. CDR3 DNA: TGTGCCAGCAGCTTGCCAAACACCGGGGAGCTGTTTTTT. Translated: CASSLPNTGELFF.

This sequence joins TRBV4-1 and TRBJ1-1, with D unclear. Germline V gene sequence: CDR1 MGHRA, CDR2 YSYEKL. Trimming cost V 3 bases and J 8 bases, with 13 bases left between them. There are 13 residues in the CDR3. CDR3 nucleotide sequence: TGCGCCAGCAGCCAGCCTCCCGCGGGAGAAGCTTTCTTT. This gives the protein CASSQPPAGEAFF.

The chain links TRBV12-3 or TRBV12-4 to TRBJ2-7; D may be TRBD1 (6 bases). V was cut by 4 bases and J by 3 bases, with 10 bases left in between. The CDR3 is 13 residues long. The CDR3 nucleotides are TGTGCCAGCAGTTCCGGACAGTACTACGAGCAGTACTTC. It is translated as CASSSGQYYEQYF.

The chain uses TRBV9 and TRBJ2-5; possible D gene TRBD1, 6 bases. This CDR3 region has 15 residues. The germline CDR1 and CDR2 sequences are SGDLS and YYNGEE. Trimming took off 3 bases at V and 2 bases at J, with 14 bases between the two ends. In nucleotides, the CDR3 is TGTGCCAGCAGCGGTTTGTCAGGGGTACAAGAGACCCAGTACTTC. Encoded protein: CASSGLSGVQETQYF.

The rearrangement uses TRBV6-5 and TRBJ1-1, with D unclear. V lost 0 bases and J 6 bases, leaving 8 bases between the germline ends. This CDR3 region has 13 residues. Germline CDR1 MNHEY, CDR2 SVGAGI. CDR3 in DNA: TGTGCCAGCAGTTACTCGAGGGCAGCTGAAGCTTTCTTT. Protein: CASSYSRAAEAFF.

J is TRBJ1-3 and V is TRBV28; weak D call: TRBD1 (5 bases). V was trimmed by 6 bases and J by 0 bases, leaving 18 bases between them. The CDR3 contains 17 residues. From germline, CDR1 is MDHEN and CDR2 SYDVKM. The CDR3 region has the DNA TGTGCCAGCAGACAAAATGACGGACACTTCTCTGGAAACACCATATATTTT. Residues: CASRQNDGHFSGNTIYF.

This chain joins TRBV27 and TRBJ2-7; possible D gene TRBD2, 6 bases. The CDR3 sequence is 16 residues long. Germline values: CDR1 MNHEY, CDR2 SMNVEV (reference sequence). V was pared by 4 bases and J by 0 bases, with 16 bases between. The CDR3: CASSSRPGTGSYEQYF. The DNA of the CDR3 is TGTGCCAGCAGTTCAAGGCCGGGGACTGGCTCCTACGAGCAGTACTTC.

This sequence joins TRBV19 and TRBJ1-5; D remains ambiguous. CDR1 and CDR2 from the germline V gene are LNHDA and SQIVND (reference sequence). V lost 4 bases and J 3 bases, leaving 13 bases between the germline ends. The CDR3 extends over 15 amino acids. The CDR3 nucleotides are TGTGCCAGTAGTACCTCGAAGCAACCCAATCAGCCCCAGCATTTT. This sequence encodes CASSTSKQPNQPQHF. The full variable domain, with the rest looked up from reference TRBV19 and TRBJ1-5, is DGGITQSPKYLFRKEGQNVTLSCEQNLNHDAMYWYRQDPGQGLRLIYYSQIVNDFQKGDIAEGYSVSREKKESFPLTVTSAQKNPTAFYLCASSTSKQPNQPQHFGDGTRLSIL.

This chain links TRBV5-6 with TRBJ1-5; TRBD1 is a possible D gene (5 bases). Germline V gene data show CDR1 as SGHDT and CDR2 as YYEEEE. The V and J ends lost 1 base and 6 bases respectively, with 14 bases between them. The CDR3 is 15 residues long. The chain's CDR3 is CASSLSGRVGQPQHF. CDR3 coding DNA: TGTGCCAGCAGCTTGTCCGGCAGGGTCGGTCAGCCCCAGCATTTT. Full variable domain (outside the CDR3, taken from reference TRBV5-6 and TRBJ1-5): DAGVTQSPTHLIKTRGQQVTLRCSPKSGHDTVSWYQQALGQGPQFIFQYYEEEERQRGNFPDRFSGHQFPNYSSELNVNALLLGDSALYLCASSLSGRVGQPQHFGDGTRLSIL.

This chain connects TRBV23-1 to TRBJ2-7, with D possibly matching TRBD2 (6 bases). TRBV23-1 is an open reading frame whose function is uncertain. Trimming removed 2 bases from V and 3 bases from J, with 11 bases in between. The CDR3 length is 14 residues. CDR3 sequence: CASSQPAGFYEQYF. The DNA of the CDR3 is TGCGCCAGCAGTCAACCCGCGGGGTTCTACGAGCAGTACTTC.

The chain links TRBV4-2 to TRBJ1-5; D not resolved. Germline V gene lookup returns CDR1 LGHNA and CDR2 YNFKEQ. The V and J ends lost 0 bases and 9 bases respectively, with 18 bases between them. CDR3 size: 16 residues. The CDR3 here is CASSQDSSTVLGPQHF. The CDR3 DNA reads TGTGCCAGCAGCCAAGATAGTTCAACCGTCCTTGGGCCCCAGCATTTT.

The chain links TRBV7-6 to TRBJ2-3, with TRBD2 matching over 11 bases. The length of the CDR3 is 19 residues. The germline CDR1 and CDR2 sequences are SGHVS and FNYEAQ. With V trimmed by 4 bases and J by 0 bases, 12 bases remained unmatched. DNA of the CDR3: TGTGCCAGCAGCTCCCTGACGTTAGCGGGGGGGCCCAGCACAGATACGCAGTATTTT. Translating it yields CASSSLTLAGGPSTDTQYF.

The chain links TRBV13 to TRBJ1-1; 10 bases map to TRBD1. From germline, CDR1 is PRHDT and CDR2 FYEKMQ (reference sequence). V lost 10 bases and J lost 4; bases outside the gene matches: 9. The CDR3 extends over 14 amino acids. The CDR3 reads CATSRQGAGTEAFF. The CDR3, as DNA: TGTGCCACCTCACGACAGGGGGCTGGCACTGAAGCTTTCTTT.